This T cell receptor (beta chain) was identified in a study of CD8 T cells in Susac syndrome. General observations from the study: The study recognized that the number of individuals in its TCR sequencing and HLA analysis was relatively small.

Worth noting for this clonotype: Its antigen remains unknown.

The trim removed 1 base at V and 3 bases at J, leaving 5 bases unmatched. The germline V gene has CDR1 SGHTA and CDR2 FQGNSA. CDR3 length: 17 amino acids. Random hexamers were used to reverse transcribe 0.5 to 1 ug of RNA. Each CDR3 protein gets one entry after TCRdb re-called the immunoSEQ multiplex PCR reads with MiXCR. The sample includes about 140,000 distinct CDR3 sequences, 95% seen only once; the top ten take approximately 0.13%. The sample consisted of CD4+ T cells from PBMCs. J is TRBJ2-3 and V is TRBV7-2, with TRBD2 matching 12 bases. This receptor was taken from a human donor with Susac syndrome. CDR3 sequence reads: CASSLGTSGISTDTQYF. The DNA of the CDR3 is TGTGCCAGCAGCTTAGGGACTAGCGGGATTTCTACAGATACGCAGTATTTT.